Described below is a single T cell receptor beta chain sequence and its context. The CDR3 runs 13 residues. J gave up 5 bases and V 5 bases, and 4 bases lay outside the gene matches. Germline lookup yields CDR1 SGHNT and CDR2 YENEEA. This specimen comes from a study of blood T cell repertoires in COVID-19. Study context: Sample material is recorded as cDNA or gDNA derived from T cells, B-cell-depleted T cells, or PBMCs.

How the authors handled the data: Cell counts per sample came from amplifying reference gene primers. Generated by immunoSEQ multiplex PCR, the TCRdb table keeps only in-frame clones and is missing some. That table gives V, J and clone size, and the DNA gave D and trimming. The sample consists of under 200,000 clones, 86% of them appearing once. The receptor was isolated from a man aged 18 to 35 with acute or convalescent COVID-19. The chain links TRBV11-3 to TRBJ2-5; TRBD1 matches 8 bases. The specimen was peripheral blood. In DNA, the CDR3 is TGTGCCAGCAGCGGACAGGGCGGGGAGACCCAGTACTTC. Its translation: CASSGQGGETQYF.